This paragraph covers one T cell receptor beta chain sequence. As yet, its antigen is unknown. Assay: immunoSEQ multiplex PCR; the TCRdb copy retains only in-frame clones and omits some. The sample has some 35,000 clones, about 93% seen once; the top ten hold roughly 0.2%. In every patient, relapse followed autologous stem cell transplantation, while exposure to brentuximab vedotin differed. With magnetic negative selection, CD4+ T cells were purified from PBMCs that had been thawed. These data belong to a study of PD-1 blockade in classical Hodgkin lymphoma. General observations from the study: The origin of the repertoire differences remains undefined, with disease activity or prior therapy as possible causes. Complete responders' diversity at baseline resembled that of newly diagnosed patients. CD4+ TCR diversity rose significantly by C4D1, and CD8+ TCR diversity did not. Diminished baseline TCR diversity has been reported in newly diagnosed patients relative to healthy donors.

The CDR3 loop spans 17 amino acids. V lost 0 bases and J lost 5; bases outside the gene matches: 5. Germline assignment: CDR1 SGHTS and CDR2 YDEGEE. Sequenced here: CD4+ T cells from blood, sampled at baseline. The chain is built from TRBV5-8 and TRBJ2-1, with TRBD2 identical over 13 bases. This sequence was found in a human donor with classical Hodgkin lymphoma. The CDR3: CASSLGTSGRGDNEQFF. The CDR3 DNA is TGTGCCAGCAGCTTGGGGACTAGCGGGAGAGGCGACAATGAGCAGTTCTTC.